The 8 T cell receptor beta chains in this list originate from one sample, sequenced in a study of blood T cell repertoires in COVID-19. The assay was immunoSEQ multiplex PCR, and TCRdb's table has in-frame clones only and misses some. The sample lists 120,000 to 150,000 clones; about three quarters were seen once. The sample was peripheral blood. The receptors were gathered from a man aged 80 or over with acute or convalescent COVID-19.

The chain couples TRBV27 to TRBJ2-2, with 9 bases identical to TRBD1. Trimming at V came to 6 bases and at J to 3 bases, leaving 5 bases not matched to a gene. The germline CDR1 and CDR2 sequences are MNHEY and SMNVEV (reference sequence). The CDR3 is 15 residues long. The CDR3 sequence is CASSKQGAHTGELFF. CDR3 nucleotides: TGTGCCAGCAGCAAACAGGGGGCACACACCGGGGAGCTGTTTTTT.

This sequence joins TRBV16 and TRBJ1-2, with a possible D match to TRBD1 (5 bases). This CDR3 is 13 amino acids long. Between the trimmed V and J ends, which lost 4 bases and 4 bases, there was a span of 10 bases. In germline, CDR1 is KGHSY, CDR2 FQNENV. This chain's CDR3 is CASSPRGGYGYTF. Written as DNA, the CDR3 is TGTGCCAGCAGCCCCCGGGGGGGCTATGGCTACACCTTC.

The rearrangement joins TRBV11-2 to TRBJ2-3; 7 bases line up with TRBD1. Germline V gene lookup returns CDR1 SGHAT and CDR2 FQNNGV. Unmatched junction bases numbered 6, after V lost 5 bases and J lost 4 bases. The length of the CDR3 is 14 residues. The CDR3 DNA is TGTGCCAGCAGCCCCGGACAGGAGGCAGATACGCAGTATTTT. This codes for CASSPGQEADTQYF.

DNA of the CDR3: TGTGCCATCCTGGGCGGGGCGACGGCTTTCTTT. This gives the protein CAILGGATAFF. This chain connects TRBV11-2 to TRBJ1-1; TRBD1 is a possible D gene (5 bases). Germline-derived CDR1 and CDR2 are SGHAT and FQNNGV. Between the trimmed V and J ends, which lost 10 bases and 11 bases, there was a span of 17 bases. The CDR3 has 11 amino acids. The full variable domain, its missing parts supplied by reference TRBV11-2 and TRBJ1-1, is EAGVAQSPRYKIIEKRQSVAFWCNPISGHATLYWYQQILGQGPKLLIQFQNNGVVDDSQLPKDRFSAERLKGVDSTLKIQPAKLEDSAVYLCAILGGATAFFGQGTRLTVV.

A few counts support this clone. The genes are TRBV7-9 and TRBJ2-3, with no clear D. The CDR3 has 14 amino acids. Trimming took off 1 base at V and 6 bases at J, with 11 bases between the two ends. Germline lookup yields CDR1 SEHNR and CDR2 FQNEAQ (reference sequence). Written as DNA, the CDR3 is TGTGCCAGCAGCTTAGGTTTGGGCCCGGATACGCAGTATTTT. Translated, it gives CASSLGLGPDTQYF.

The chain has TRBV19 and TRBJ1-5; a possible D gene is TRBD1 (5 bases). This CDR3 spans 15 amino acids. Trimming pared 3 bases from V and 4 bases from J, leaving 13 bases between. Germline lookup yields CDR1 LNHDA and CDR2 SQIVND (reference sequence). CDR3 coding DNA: TGTGCCAGTAGTATGTACCAGGGTAAGAATCAGCCCCAGCATTTT. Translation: CASSMYQGKNQPQHF.

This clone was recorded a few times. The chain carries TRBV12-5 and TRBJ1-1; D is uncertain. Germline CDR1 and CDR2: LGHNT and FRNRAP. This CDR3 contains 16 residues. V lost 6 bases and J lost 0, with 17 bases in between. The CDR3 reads CASGPRRRLVNTEAFF. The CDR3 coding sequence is TGTGCTAGTGGGCCCCGTAGGAGGTTGGTGAACACTGAAGCTTTCTTT.

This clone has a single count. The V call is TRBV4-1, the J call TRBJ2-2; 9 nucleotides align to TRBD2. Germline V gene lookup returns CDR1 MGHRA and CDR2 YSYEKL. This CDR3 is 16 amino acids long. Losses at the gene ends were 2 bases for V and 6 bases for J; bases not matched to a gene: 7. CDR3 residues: CASSQNSGTSSGELFF. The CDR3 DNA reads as TGCGCCAGCAGCCAAAATTCCGGGACTAGCTCCGGGGAGCTGTTTTTT.